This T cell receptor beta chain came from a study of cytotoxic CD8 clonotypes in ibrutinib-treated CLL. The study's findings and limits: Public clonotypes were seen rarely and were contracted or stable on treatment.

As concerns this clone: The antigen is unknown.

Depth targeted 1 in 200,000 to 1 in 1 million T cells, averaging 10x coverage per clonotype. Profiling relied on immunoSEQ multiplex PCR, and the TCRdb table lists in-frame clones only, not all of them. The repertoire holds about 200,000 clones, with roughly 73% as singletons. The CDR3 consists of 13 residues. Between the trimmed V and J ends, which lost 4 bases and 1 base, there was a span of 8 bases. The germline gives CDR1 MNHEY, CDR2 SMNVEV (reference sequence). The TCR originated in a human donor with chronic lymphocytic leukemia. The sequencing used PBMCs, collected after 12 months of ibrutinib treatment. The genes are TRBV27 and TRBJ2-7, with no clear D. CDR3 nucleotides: TGTGCCAGCAGTTACTCTGGGTCCTACGAGCAGTACTTC. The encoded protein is CASSYSGSYEQYF.